The present T cell receptor (beta chain) was sequenced within a study of blood T cell repertoires in COVID-19. Study details: Acute and convalescent COVID-19 samples came from the United States, Italy and Spain. Sample material is recorded as cDNA or gDNA derived from T cells, B-cell-depleted T cells, or PBMCs.

Germline V CDR1 and CDR2: SNHLY, FYNNEI. The V segment lost 5 bases and the J segment 8 bases; nucleotides outside the gene matches: 6. The CDR3 covers 15 residues. In the study's own analysis: Researchers report that nucleated cell counts were estimated from reference gene primer amplification. TCRdb's table, derived via immunoSEQ multiplex PCR, lists solely in-frame clones and lacks some. V, J and clone size were drawn from that table, and D and trimming were deduced from the DNA. The table lists just under 300,000 clones, roughly 86% of them singletons. The clonotype was recovered from a man between 65 and 85 years old with acute or convalescent COVID-19. V usage is TRBV2 and J usage is TRBJ2-1, with 13 positions matching TRBD2. Sequencing used peripheral blood. The CDR3 sequence: CASSIRTSGGDEQFF. The CDR3 DNA reads as TGTGCCAGCAGTATTAGGACTAGCGGGGGAGATGAGCAGTTCTTC.